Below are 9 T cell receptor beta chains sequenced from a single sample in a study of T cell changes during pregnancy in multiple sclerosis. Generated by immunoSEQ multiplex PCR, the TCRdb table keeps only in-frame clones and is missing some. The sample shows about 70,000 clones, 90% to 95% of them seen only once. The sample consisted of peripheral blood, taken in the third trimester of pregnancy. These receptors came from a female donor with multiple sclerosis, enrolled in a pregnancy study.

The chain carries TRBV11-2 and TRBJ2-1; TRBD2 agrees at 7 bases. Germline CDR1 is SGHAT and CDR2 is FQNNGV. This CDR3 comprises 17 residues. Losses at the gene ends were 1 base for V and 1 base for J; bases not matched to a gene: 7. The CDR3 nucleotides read TGTGCCAGCAGCTTAGTATTTCGTAGCGGGTCCTACAATGAGCAGTTCTTC. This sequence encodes CASSLVFRSGSYNEQFF.

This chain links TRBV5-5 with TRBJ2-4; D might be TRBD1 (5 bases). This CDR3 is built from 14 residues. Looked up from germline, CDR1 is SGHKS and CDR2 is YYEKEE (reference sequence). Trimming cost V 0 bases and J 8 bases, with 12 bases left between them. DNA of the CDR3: TGTGCCAGCAGCTTGGAATGGGGCAGCGACATTCAGTACTTC. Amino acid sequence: CASSLEWGSDIQYF.

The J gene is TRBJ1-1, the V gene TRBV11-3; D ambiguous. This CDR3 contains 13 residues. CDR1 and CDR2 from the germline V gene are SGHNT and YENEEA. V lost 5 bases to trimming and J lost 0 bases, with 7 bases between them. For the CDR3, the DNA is TGTGCCAGCAGCCCGGTCGTGAACACTGAAGCTTTCTTT. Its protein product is CASSPVVNTEAFF.

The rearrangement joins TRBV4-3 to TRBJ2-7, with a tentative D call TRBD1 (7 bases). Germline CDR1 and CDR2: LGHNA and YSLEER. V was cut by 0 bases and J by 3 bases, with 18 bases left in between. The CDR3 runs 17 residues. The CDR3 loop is CASSQEWGETGIYEQYF. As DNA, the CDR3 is TGCGCCAGCAGCCAAGAGTGGGGGGAGACAGGGATCTACGAGCAGTACTTC.

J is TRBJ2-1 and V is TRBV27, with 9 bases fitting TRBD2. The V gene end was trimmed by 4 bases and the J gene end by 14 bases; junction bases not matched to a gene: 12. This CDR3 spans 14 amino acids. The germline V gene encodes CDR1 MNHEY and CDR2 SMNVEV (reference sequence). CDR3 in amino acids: CASSSIAGANREFF. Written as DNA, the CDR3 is TGTGCCAGCAGTTCCATAGCGGGAGCTAATCGGGAGTTCTTC.

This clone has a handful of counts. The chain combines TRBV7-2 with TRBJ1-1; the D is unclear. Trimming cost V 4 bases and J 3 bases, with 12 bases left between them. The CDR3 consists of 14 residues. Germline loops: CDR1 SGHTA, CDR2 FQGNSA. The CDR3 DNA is TGTGCCAGCAGCTCTACCGGGAAGCACACTGAAGCTTTCTTT. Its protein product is CASSSTGKHTEAFF.

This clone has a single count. CDR3 nucleotides: TGTGCCAGCTCACATTTCACAGGGGACAGCCATCCCCTTAATGAAAAACTGTTTTTT. Its translation is CASSHFTGDSHPLNEKLFF. The chain employs TRBV18 and TRBJ1-4, with 7 positions matching TRBD1. The CDR3 runs to 19 residues. Germline CDR1 is KGHSH and CDR2 is LQKENI. Trimming removed 4 bases from V and 4 bases from J; junction bases left unmatched: 18. The full variable domain, completed using reference TRBV18 and TRBJ1-4, is NAGVMQNPRHLVRRRGQEARLRCSPMKGHSHVYWYRQLPEEGLKFMVYLQKENIIDESGMPKERFSAEFPKEGPSILRIQQVVRGDSAAYFCASSHFTGDSHPLNEKLFFGSGTQLSVL.

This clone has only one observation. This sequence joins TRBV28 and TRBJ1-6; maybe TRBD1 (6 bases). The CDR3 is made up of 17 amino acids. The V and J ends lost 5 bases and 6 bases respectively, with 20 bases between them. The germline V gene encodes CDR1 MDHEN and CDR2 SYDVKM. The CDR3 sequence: CASSPKSGATRNSPLHF. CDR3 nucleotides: TGTGCCAGCAGTCCAAAGTCAGGGGCAACTCGTAATTCACCCCTCCACTTT.

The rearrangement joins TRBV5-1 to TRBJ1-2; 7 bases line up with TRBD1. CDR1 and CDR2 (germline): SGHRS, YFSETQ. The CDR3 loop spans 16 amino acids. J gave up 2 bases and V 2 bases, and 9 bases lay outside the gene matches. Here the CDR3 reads CASSLQGGANNYGYTF. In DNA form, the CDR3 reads TGCGCCAGCAGCTTACAAGGGGGCGCGAACAACTATGGCTACACCTTC.